Detailed here is one T cell receptor (beta chain). The data are from a study of blood T cell repertoires in COVID-19. V was pared by 2 bases and J by 2 bases, with 10 bases between. CDR3 length: 15 amino acids. Germline values: CDR1 SEHNR, CDR2 FQNEAQ (reference sequence). Repertoires were generated with immunoSEQ multiplex PCR, while TCRdb's copy carries only in-frame clones and drops some. The table lists roughly 150,000 clones, 65% to 85% of them singletons, with roughly 9.2% in the top ten. V usage is TRBV7-9 and J usage is TRBJ1-3; D call uncertain. The sample was peripheral blood. This receptor was taken from a woman of 80 years or more with active or convalescent COVID-19. The CDR3 bases are TGTGCCAGCAGCTTAATCACTCAACCTGGAAACACCATATATTTT. Protein: CASSLITQPGNTIYF. The full variable domain, rest sourced from reference TRBV7-9 and TRBJ1-3, is DTGVSQNPRHKITKRGQNVTFRCDPISEHNRLYWYRQTLGQGPEFLTYFQNEAQLEKSRLLSDRFSAERPKGSFSTLEIQRTEQGDSAMYLCASSLITQPGNTIYFGEGSWLTVV.